This T cell receptor beta chain originates from a study of monozygotic twins with inflammatory bowel disease. Overall study results and limits: Fewer shared clonotypes with others were found in IBD patients than in healthy twins, especially with disease activity. It was not supported that a single strong signal or clonotype was associated with IBD. Resolution of different T cell subtypes was not achieved.

In the case of this clonotype: The antigen remains undetermined.

The V gene's germline CDR1 is SGHTA and CDR2 FQGNSA. The CDR3 has 15 amino acids. From the 5' RACE reads, TCRdb lists one entry per CDR3 protein and no DNA. The listing contains over 110,000 distinct CDR3 sequences. Source material: blood. The J gene is TRBJ2-1, the V gene TRBV7-2; the TCRdb D gene call, TRBD1, has no DNA to confirm it. This receptor was obtained from a human donor with ulcerative colitis or Crohn's disease, or a healthy co-twin of an affected twin (not recorded which). This CDR3 reads CASSSGPRVYNEQFF.